The present entry profiles one TCR beta chain with its context. No antigen is known for it. This entry is derived from a study of cytomegalovirus exposure and HLA in healthy donors. About the research overall: HLA-typed donors were the source of approximately 88 million unique TCRs held in an early data release. Study-wide results and limits: The listing of roughly 160 TCR beta chains classed them as cytomegalovirus-associated. A link between a missense DCLRE1C variant and TCR beta V- and J-gene trimming emerged from a later analysis. Reports state that TCR beta sequences accurately predicted most subjects' HLA-A and HLA-B alleles.

The CDR3 consists of 18 residues. Germline assignment: CDR1 LGHNA and CDR2 YNFKEQ. Losses at the gene ends were 0 bases for V and 1 base for J; bases not matched to a gene: 10. The PCR ran on 60 Vbeta and 13 Jbeta primers. This table comes from immunoSEQ multiplex PCR, and its TCRdb copy is limited to in-frame clones, with some not included. The sample records around 240,000 clones, 82% being singletons. The specimen sequenced was PBMCs. This clonotype originated in a woman aged 35 to 49 in good health and CMV-seropositive. The chain combines TRBV4-2 with TRBJ1-1; 8 nucleotides agree with TRBD1. CDR3 in amino acids: CASSQEGGRGPGNTEAFF. CDR3 DNA sequence: TGTGCCAGCAGCCAAGAGGGGGGCAGGGGGCCAGGGAACACTGAAGCTTTCTTT.